What follows is one T cell receptor beta chain and its context. What it binds is unknown. This sample stems from a study of cytomegalovirus exposure and HLA in healthy donors. Whole-study findings and limits: Analysis was carried out at a later point, and it linked a missense DCLRE1C variant to TCR beta V- and J-gene trimming. With DRB1 most and HLA-C fewest, TCR association rates differed between HLA loci in a later analysis.

The study ran its PCR with 60 Vbeta and 13 Jbeta primers. Sequencing used immunoSEQ multiplex PCR; TCRdb keeps in-frame clones, though not all of them. This sample has 150,000 to 200,000 clones; approximately 78% occur once, and the top ten carry under 2%. Among the donors, all were healthy bone marrow donors. The CDR3 extends over 15 amino acids. Trimming took 5 bases from V and 6 from J; bases not matched to a gene: 8. Germline V gene lookup returns CDR1 KGHSH and CDR2 LQKENI. The chain uses TRBV18 and TRBJ2-7; 12 bases align to TRBD1. The sample consisted of PBMCs. This sequence was found in a woman aged 18-30 years in good health and CMV-seronegative. Here the CDR3 reads CASSNQGQGASEQYF. The CDR3 DNA follows: TGTGCCAGCTCAAACCAGGGACAGGGGGCGTCCGAGCAGTACTTC.